This is a list of T cell receptor beta chains from one sample in a study of blood T cells in healthy people across ages. TCRdb processed the 5' RACE reads anew with MiXCR; each CDR3 protein has one entry. The table has more than 500,000 distinct CDR3 sequences, roughly a quarter seen once. These data were also reused for a study on T cells of mothers and their children.

Sequencing was done on a sample of blood. Every receptor here comes from a boy aged 2-15 years in good health. Each CDR3 is given with its conserved first and last residue. Each record gives: V gene, D gene, clone size, J gene, CDR3 protein, CDR3 DNA. The D gene is left open where the match is weak. Clone size is not always given. Where it is, it says once, few, many or a class for expanded clones.

TRBV5-1	.	few	TRBJ2-3	CASSLGLASTDTQYF	TGCGCCAGCAGCTTGGGCCTAGCGTCTACAGATACGCAGTATTTT
TRBV7-3	.	few	TRBJ2-1	CASSLEPRNEQFF	TGTGCCAGCAGCTTGGAACCCCGAAATGAGCAGTTCTTC
TRBV15	TRBD1	few	TRBJ2-5	CATSRGGTGDRETQYF	TGTGCCACCAGCAGAGGTGGGACAGGGGATCGGGAGACCCAGTACTTC
TRBV14	.	many	TRBJ2-1	CASSYSSVAYNEQFF	TGTGCCAGCAGCTACAGTTCCGTGGCCTACAATGAGCAGTTCTTC
TRBV12-3/TRBV12-4	.	.	TRBJ2-5	CASSPSQGSQETQYF	TGTGCCAGCAGCCCTTCTCAGGGGTCCCAAGAGACCCAGTACTTC
TRBV7-2	.	.	TRBJ2-4	CASSYTGKGNYIQYF	TGTGCCAGCAGCTACACGGGGAAGGGGAACTACATTCAGTACTTC
TRBV12-3/TRBV12-4	TRBD1	.	TRBJ2-2	CASSPLTGGSGELFF	TGTGCCAGCAGTCCCCTGACAGGGGGCTCCGGGGAGCTGTTTTTT
TRBV5-1	TRBD2	.	TRBJ2-3	CASSTTGTRRSTDTQYF	TGCGCCAGCAGCACGACGGGGACTAGAAGGAGCACAGATACGCAGTATTTT
TRBV7-9	.	.	TRBJ2-7	CASSLASRVNYEQYF	TGTGCCAGTAGCTTAGCGTCCAGGGTGAACTACGAGCAGTACTTC
TRBV2	.	once	TRBJ2-7	CANRDTDSYEQYF	TGTGCCAACCGGGACACCGACTCCTACGAGCAGTACTTC
TRBV29-1	.	.	TRBJ2-3	CSVPEGLGYTQYF	TGCAGCGTGCCCGAGGGCCTTGGTTATACGCAGTATTTT
TRBV5-1	TRBD1	.	TRBJ2-1	CASSHGQGAGNEQFF	TGCGCCAGCAGCCACGGGCAGGGGGCGGGCAATGAGCAGTTCTTC
TRBV9	.	.	TRBJ2-7	CASSATGDYEQYF	TGTGCCAGCAGCGCGACAGGTGACTACGAGCAGTACTTC
TRBV6-2/TRBV6-3	.	.	TRBJ2-5	CASSSHIPLAGTHQETQYF	TGTGCCAGCAGTTCTCACATCCCCCTGGCGGGGACCCACCAAGAGACCCAGTACTTC
TRBV20-1	TRBD2	.	TRBJ2-1	CSARGSSGSTNGQFF	TGCAGTGCTAGAGGGAGTAGCGGGAGTACCAATGGGCAGTTCTTC
TRBV7-9	.	few	TRBJ1-1	CASSRGVSSNTEAFF	TGTGCCAGCAGCAGAGGCGTGAGCAGTAACACTGAAGCTTTCTTT
TRBV10-3	TRBD1	.	TRBJ2-7	CAISDRTGGAYEQYF	TGTGCCATCAGTGATAGGACAGGGGGGGCCTACGAGCAGTACTTC
TRBV29-1	.	.	TRBJ2-3	CSVGTLDPTTDTQYF	TGCAGCGTTGGCACACTAGACCCAACCACAGATACGCAGTATTTT
TRBV5-6	.	.	TRBJ2-1	CASSLSWGSYNEQFF	TGTGCCAGCAGCTTAAGCTGGGGCTCCTACAATGAGCAGTTCTTC
TRBV7-7	TRBD1	.	TRBJ1-1	CASSPTPGGRRNTEAFF	TGTGCTAGCAGCCCCACCCCAGGGGGTCGGAGAAACACTGAAGCTTTCTTT
TRBV7-2	.	once	TRBJ2-5	CASSLRGADQETQYF	TGTGCCAGCAGCTTAAGGGGTGCAGACCAAGAGACCCAGTACTTC
TRBV7-6	TRBD2	.	TRBJ2-1	CASSLARLAGLDEQFF	TGTGCCAGCAGCTTAGCGAGACTAGCGGGACTAGATGAGCAGTTCTTC
TRBV6-1	.	.	TRBJ2-7	CASSESSSMSSYEQYF	TGTGCCAGCAGTGAATCCTCTAGCATGTCATCCTACGAGCAGTACTTC
TRBV7-2	.	.	TRBJ2-1	CASKTWGHEQFF	TGTGCCAGCAAAACCTGGGGTCATGAGCAGTTCTTC
TRBV6-1	.	.	TRBJ2-7	CASSVGHLYEQYF	TGTGCCAGCAGTGTCGGACACCTCTACGAGCAGTACTTC
TRBV7-9	.	few	TRBJ2-5	CASTPSRVETQYF	TGTGCCAGCACCCCATCACGCGTGGAGACCCAGTACTTC
TRBV7-9	TRBD1	.	TRBJ1-4	CASSWDRRGGTEKLFF	TGTGCCAGCAGCTGGGACAGGCGAGGGGGTACTGAAAAACTGTTTTTT
TRBV6-2/TRBV6-3	.	few	TRBJ2-7	CASSPTPGEQYF	TGTGCCAGCAGTCCAACTCCGGGGGAGCAGTACTTC
TRBV20-1	TRBD2	.	TRBJ2-7	CSAIGTSVSYEQYF	TGCAGTGCTATCGGGACTAGCGTGTCCTACGAGCAGTACTTC
TRBV7-9	.	.	TRBJ1-2	CASSFMGPSSYGYTF	TGTGCCAGCAGCTTCATGGGGCCCTCTTCTTATGGCTACACCTTC
TRBV5-6	.	many	TRBJ2-5	CASSFDRETQYF	TGTGCCAGCAGCTTTGACAGGGAGACCCAGTACTTC
TRBV7-9	.	.	TRBJ2-7	CASSPDPGSEQYF	TGTGCCAGCAGCCCGGACCCCGGCAGCGAGCAGTACTTC
TRBV9	.	.	TRBJ2-5	CASSAGLGGQETQYF	TGTGCCAGCAGCGCGGGGCTGGGGGGCCAAGAGACCCAGTACTTC
TRBV28	.	few	TRBJ2-1	CASRMGGRSSYNEQFF	TGTGCCAGCAGAATGGGGGGACGAAGCTCCTACAATGAGCAGTTCTTC